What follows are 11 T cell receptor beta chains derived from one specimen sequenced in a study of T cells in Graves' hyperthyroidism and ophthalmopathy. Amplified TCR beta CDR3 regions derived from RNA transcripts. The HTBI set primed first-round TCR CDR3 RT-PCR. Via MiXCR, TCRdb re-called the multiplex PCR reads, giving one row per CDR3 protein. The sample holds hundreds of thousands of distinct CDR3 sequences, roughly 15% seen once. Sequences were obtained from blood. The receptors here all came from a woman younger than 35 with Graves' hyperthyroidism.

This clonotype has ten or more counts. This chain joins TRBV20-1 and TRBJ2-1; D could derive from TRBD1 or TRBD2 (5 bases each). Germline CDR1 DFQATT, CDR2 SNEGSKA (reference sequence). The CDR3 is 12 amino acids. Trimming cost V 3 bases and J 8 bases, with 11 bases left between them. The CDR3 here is CSASSGRDEQFF. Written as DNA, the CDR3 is TGCAGTGCTAGCTCAGGGCGGGATGAGCAGTTCTTC.

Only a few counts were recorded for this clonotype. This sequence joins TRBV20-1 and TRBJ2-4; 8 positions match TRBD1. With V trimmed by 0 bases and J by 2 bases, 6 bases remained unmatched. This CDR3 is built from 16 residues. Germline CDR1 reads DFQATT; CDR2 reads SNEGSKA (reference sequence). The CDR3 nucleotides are TGCAGTGCTAGAGATTTGACAGGGGAGACCAAAAACATTCAGTACTTC. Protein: CSARDLTGETKNIQYF.

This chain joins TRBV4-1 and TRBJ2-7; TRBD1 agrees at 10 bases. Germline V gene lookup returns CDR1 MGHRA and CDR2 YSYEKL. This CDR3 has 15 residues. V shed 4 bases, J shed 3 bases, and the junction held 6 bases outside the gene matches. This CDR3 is CASSPGQGPIYEQYF. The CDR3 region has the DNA TGCGCCAGCAGCCCGGGACAGGGGCCTATCTACGAGCAGTACTTC.

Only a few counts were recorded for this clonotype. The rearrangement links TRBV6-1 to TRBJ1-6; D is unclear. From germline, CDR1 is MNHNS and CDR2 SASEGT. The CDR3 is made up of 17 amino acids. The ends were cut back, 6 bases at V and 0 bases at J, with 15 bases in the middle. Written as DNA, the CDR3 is TGTGCCAGCAGGCCACGGAGTTCGAGCTCCTATAATTCACCCCTCCACTTT. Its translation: CASRPRSSSSYNSPLHF.

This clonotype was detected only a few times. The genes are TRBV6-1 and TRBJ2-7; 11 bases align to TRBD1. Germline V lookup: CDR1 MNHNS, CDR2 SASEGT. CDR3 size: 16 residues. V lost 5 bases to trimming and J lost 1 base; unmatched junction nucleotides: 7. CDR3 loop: CASSYGGQGGSYEQYF. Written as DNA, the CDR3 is TGTGCCAGCAGTTACGGGGGACAGGGGGGGTCCTACGAGCAGTACTTC.

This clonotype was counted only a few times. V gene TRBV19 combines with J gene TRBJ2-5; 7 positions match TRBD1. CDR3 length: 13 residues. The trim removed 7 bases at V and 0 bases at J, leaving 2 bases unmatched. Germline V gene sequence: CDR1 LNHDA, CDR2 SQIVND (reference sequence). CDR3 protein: CASKTGNQETQYF. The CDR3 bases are TGTGCCAGTAAGACAGGGAACCAAGAGACCCAGTACTTC.

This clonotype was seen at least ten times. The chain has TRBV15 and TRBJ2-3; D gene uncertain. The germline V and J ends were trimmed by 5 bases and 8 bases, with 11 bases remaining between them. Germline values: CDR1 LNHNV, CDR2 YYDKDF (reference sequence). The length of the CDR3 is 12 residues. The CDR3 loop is CATSGSAITQYF. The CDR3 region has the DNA TGTGCCACCAGCGGGTCCGCCATTACGCAGTATTTT.

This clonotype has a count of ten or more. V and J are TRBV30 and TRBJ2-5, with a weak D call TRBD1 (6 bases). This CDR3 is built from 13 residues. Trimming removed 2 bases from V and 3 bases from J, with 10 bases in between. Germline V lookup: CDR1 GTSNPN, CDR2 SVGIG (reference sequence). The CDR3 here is CAWSPRTEETQYF. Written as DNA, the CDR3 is TGTGCCTGGAGTCCCCGGACAGAAGAGACCCAGTACTTC.

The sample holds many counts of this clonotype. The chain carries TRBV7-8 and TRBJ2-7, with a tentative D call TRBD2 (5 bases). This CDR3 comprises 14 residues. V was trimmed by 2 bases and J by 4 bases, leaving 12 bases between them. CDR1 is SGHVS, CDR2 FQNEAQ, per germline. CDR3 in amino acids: CASSLQRLTYEQYF. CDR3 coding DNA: TGTGCCAGCAGCTTACAGCGGCTCACTTACGAGCAGTACTTC.

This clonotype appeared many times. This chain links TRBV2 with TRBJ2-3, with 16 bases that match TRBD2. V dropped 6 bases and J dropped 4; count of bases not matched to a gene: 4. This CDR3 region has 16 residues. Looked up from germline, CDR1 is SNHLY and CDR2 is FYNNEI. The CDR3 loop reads CASRGTSGRASDTQYF. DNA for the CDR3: TGTGCCAGCAGAGGGACTAGCGGGAGGGCCTCAGATACGCAGTATTTT. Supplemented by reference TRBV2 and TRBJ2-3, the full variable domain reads EPEVTQTPSHQVTQMGQEVILRCVPISNHLYFYWYRQILGQKVEFLVSFYNNEISEKSEIFDDQFSVERPDGSNFTLKIRSTKLEDSAMYFCASRGTSGRASDTQYFGPGTRLTVL.

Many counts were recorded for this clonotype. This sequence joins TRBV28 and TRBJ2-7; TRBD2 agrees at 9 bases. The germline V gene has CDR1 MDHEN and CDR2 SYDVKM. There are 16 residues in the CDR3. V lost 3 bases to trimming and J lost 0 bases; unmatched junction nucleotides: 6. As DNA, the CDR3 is TGTGCCAGCAGTTTTCCTTTGACTAGCGGCTCCTACGAGCAGTACTTC. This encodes CASSFPLTSGSYEQYF. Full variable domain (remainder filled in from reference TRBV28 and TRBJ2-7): DVKVTQSSRYLVKRTGEKVFLECVQDMDHENMFWYRQDPGLGLRLIYFSYDVKMKEKGDIPEGYSVSREKKERFSLILESASTNQTSMYLCASSFPLTSGSYEQYFGPGTRLTVT.